The 17 T cell receptor beta chains in this list originate from one sample, sequenced in a study of tumor-infiltrating lymphocytes in primary liver carcinoma. The study extracted blood RNA from unsorted whole blood and also extracted germline DNA. Production of TCR beta cDNA used roughly 500 ng total RNA together with a constant-region primer. TCR beta libraries came from three nested multiplex PCR rounds using slightly modified ARM-PCR. TRBV1-TRBV30 forward primers paired with a C-beta reverse primer were used in the first two PCR rounds, which ran roughly 9 cycles each. TCRdb reprocessed the multiplex PCR reads via MiXCR and lists one record per CDR3 protein. In the table there are fewer than 400,000 distinct CDR3 sequences, roughly 60% of which are singletons. The sequenced sample was peripheral blood. Source of these receptors: a man aged 35-49 years with primary liver carcinoma and hepatitis B virus infection.

A note on this clonotype: One junction end does not reproduce the germline sequence, and a read error may be involved. This chain joins TRBV5-5 and TRBJ2-5; D is ambiguous. This CDR3 comprises 17 residues. Looked up from germline, CDR1 is SGHKS and CDR2 is YYEKEE (reference sequence). The chain's CDR3 is CASSFRPRGNLGGTQYF. CDR3 nucleotides: TGCGCCAGCAGCTTTCGACCACGAGGAAACCTGGGTGGGACCCAGTACTTC.

Notes on this clonotype: One end of the junction varies from germline; a read error may be responsible. The CDR3 sequence: CATSDPGLAVGETEYF. For the CDR3, the DNA is TGTGCCACCAGTGATCCGGGACTAGCGGTAGGAGAGACCGAGTACTTC. The chain has TRBV24-1 and TRBJ2-5, with 11 bases aligning to TRBD2. The germline CDR1 and CDR2 sequences are KGHDR and SFDVKD. The CDR3 is 16 residues long.

On this clonotype: Germline is not matched at one junction end, which may reflect a read error. The CDR3 reads CASSLQGSRETQYF. The CDR3, as DNA: TGTGCCAGCAGCTTACAGGGGTCTAGGGAGACCCAATACTTC. The chain employs TRBV11-2 and TRBJ2-5, with D possibly matching TRBD1 (6 bases). The CDR3 totals 14 residues. Germline V gives CDR1 SGHAT, CDR2 FQNNGV.

This chain links TRBV2 with TRBJ1-5; tentative D call: TRBD1 (5 bases). CDR1 and CDR2 (germline): SNHLY, FYNNEI. V gave up 6 bases and J gave up 1 base, with 13 bases separating them. This CDR3 has 15 amino acids. The CDR3 is CASSVREVSNQPQHF. The CDR3 nucleotides read TGTGCCAGCAGCGTCAGGGAAGTGAGCAATCAGCCCCAGCATTTT. The full variable domain, rest sourced from reference TRBV2 and TRBJ1-5, is EPEVTQTPSHQVTQMGQEVILRCVPISNHLYFYWYRQILGQKVEFLVSFYNNEISEKSEIFDDQFSVERPDGSNFTLKIRSTKLEDSAMYFCASSVREVSNQPQHFGDGTRLSIL.

Notes on this clonotype: One end of the junction varies from germline; a read error may be responsible. The J gene is TRBJ2-1, the V gene TRBV30, with 11 positions matching TRBD2. The CDR3 totals 13 residues. Germline lookup yields CDR1 GTSNPN and CDR2 SVGIG (reference sequence). The CDR3 region is CTWSGSGRAEGFF. CDR3 in DNA: TGTACCTGGAGTGGTAGCGGGAGGGCCGAAGGGTTCTTC.

A word on this clonotype: A much more abundant neighbour one base away suggests this may be a read error. This sequence joins TRBV6-6 and TRBJ1-1; D is undetermined. The CDR3 is 12 amino acids. Between the trimmed V and J ends, which lost 0 bases and 11 bases, there was a span of 10 bases. The V gene's germline CDR1 is MNHNY and CDR2 SVGAGI (reference sequence). The CDR3 DNA reads as TGTGCCAGCAGTTACTCGGTGGATGTGGCTTTCTTT. Amino acids: CASSYSVDVAFF.

As to this clonotype: At one end, the junction sequence differs from germline, possibly due to a read error. The genes are TRBV4-3 and TRBJ1-1; D gene unclear. CDR1 LGHNA and CDR2 YSLEER come from the germline V gene. The CDR3 extends over 15 amino acids. The CDR3 nucleotides are TGCGCCAGCAGCCAAGATCGCTGGAGGAACACTGAAACTTTCTTT. It translates to CASSQDRWRNTETFF.

Comments on this clonotype: The missing conserved phenylalanine or tryptophan at the end of this CDR3 makes a read error likely. V is TRBV5-5 and J is TRBJ2-7; 9 bases are shared with TRBD1. Germline CDR1 and CDR2: SGHKS and YYEKEE (reference sequence). This CDR3 contains 15 residues. Losses at the gene ends were 4 bases for V and 4 bases for J; bases not matched to a gene: 9. The CDR3 nucleotides are TGTGCCAGCAGCCGAGTCCCGGGACAGGGATACGAGCAGTACTTA. Protein: CASSRVPGQGYEQYL.

This rearrangement joins TRBV12-3 or TRBV12-4 to TRBJ1-1; 9 positions match TRBD1. V dropped 10 bases and J dropped 2; count of bases not matched to a gene: 11. The CDR3 loop spans 15 amino acids. The CDR3 spells CAIRGYRGQNTEAFF. The CDR3 DNA follows: TGTGCCATCAGGGGGTACAGGGGGCAAAACACTGAAGCTTTCTTT.

This clonotype was recorded at least ten times. The chain carries TRBV10-3 and TRBJ2-7; 7 bases line up with TRBD2. With V trimmed by 6 bases and J by 0 bases, 5 bases remained unmatched. CDR3 size: 14 residues. CDR1 is ENHRY, CDR2 SYGVKD, per germline. The CDR3 sequence: CAIRASGNSYEQYF. The CDR3 DNA is TGTGCCATCAGAGCTAGCGGAAACTCCTACGAGCAGTACTTC.

The rearrangement uses TRBV6-1 and TRBJ2-7, with D perhaps matching TRBD1 (5 bases). CDR3 length equals 12 residues. Germline lookup yields CDR1 MNHNS and CDR2 SASEGT. Trimming left V 10 bases short and J 5 bases short, with 15 bases between. In DNA, the CDR3 is TGTGCCAACCAAATGACAGACCACGAGCAGTACTTC. This translates into CANQMTDHEQYF.

Of note for this clonotype: A much bigger clone sits one base away, suggesting this may be a read error. The rearrangement uses TRBV4-2 and TRBJ2-7; D is possibly TRBD2 (5 bases). Per the germline V gene, CDR1 is LGHNA and CDR2 is YNFKEQ. The length of the CDR3 is 13 residues. CDR3 amino acids: CASSQDRPGITLF. The CDR3 nucleotides are TGTGCCAGCAGCCAAGATAGGCCCGGGATTACACTTTTC.

This clonotype was seen more than once but under ten times. The V call is TRBV7-9, the J call TRBJ1-1; 9 nucleotides align to TRBD1. Germline V gene sequence: CDR1 SEHNR, CDR2 FQNEAQ (reference sequence). The CDR3 is 13 amino acids. Germline trimming cut 8 bases from V and 4 bases from J; bases unmatched to any gene: 5. The CDR3 reads CASRLTGGTEAFF. The CDR3 DNA sequence: TGTGCCAGCCGGTTGACAGGGGGCACTGAAGCTTTCTTT.

This sequence joins TRBV2 and TRBJ2-7; 12 nucleotides match TRBD2. Germline CDR1 reads SNHLY; CDR2 reads FYNNEI. The CDR3 has 15 residues. V shed 5 bases, J shed 3 bases, and the junction held 5 bases outside the gene matches. CDR3 loop: CASSWTSGAGYEQYF. The CDR3, as DNA: TGTGCCAGCAGTTGGACTAGCGGGGCGGGCTACGAGCAGTACTTC.

This clonotype showed up just a few times. The J gene is TRBJ2-1, the V gene TRBV24-1; weak D call: TRBD1 (6 bases). The CDR3 has 18 amino acids. V shed 6 bases and J shed 3 bases, with 23 bases lying between them. Germline V gene data show CDR1 as KGHDR and CDR2 as SFDVKD. The CDR3 sequence: CATSPARGTHPGYNEQFF. The CDR3, as DNA: TGTGCCACCAGTCCAGCAAGGGGGACGCACCCAGGCTACAATGAGCAGTTCTTC.

This chain joins TRBV29-1 and TRBJ2-1; D perhaps matches TRBD1 (5 bases). The CDR3 consists of 15 residues. Trimming cost V 7 bases and J 7 bases, with 23 bases left between them. Per germline, CDR1 SQVTM and CDR2 ANQGSEA. CDR3 amino acids: CSAQGFKSSHNEQFF. Here the CDR3 DNA reads TGCAGCGCCCAGGGATTTAAGAGCTCCCATAATGAGCAGTTCTTC.

This rearrangement joins TRBV11-2 to TRBJ2-7; D is unclear. This CDR3 contains 14 residues. CDR1 and CDR2 from the germline V gene are SGHAT and FQNNGV. The ends were cut back, 6 bases at V and 2 bases at J, with 14 bases in the middle. The CDR3 loop is CASRLTGVTYEQYF. The CDR3 DNA reads as TGTGCCAGCAGACTTACTGGCGTTACCTACGAGCAGTACTTC. Full variable domain (outside the CDR3, taken from reference TRBV11-2 and TRBJ2-7): EAGVAQSPRYKIIEKRQSVAFWCNPISGHATLYWYQQILGQGPKLLIQFQNNGVVDDSQLPKDRFSAERLKGVDSTLKIQPAKLEDSAVYLCASRLTGVTYEQYFGPGTRLTVT.